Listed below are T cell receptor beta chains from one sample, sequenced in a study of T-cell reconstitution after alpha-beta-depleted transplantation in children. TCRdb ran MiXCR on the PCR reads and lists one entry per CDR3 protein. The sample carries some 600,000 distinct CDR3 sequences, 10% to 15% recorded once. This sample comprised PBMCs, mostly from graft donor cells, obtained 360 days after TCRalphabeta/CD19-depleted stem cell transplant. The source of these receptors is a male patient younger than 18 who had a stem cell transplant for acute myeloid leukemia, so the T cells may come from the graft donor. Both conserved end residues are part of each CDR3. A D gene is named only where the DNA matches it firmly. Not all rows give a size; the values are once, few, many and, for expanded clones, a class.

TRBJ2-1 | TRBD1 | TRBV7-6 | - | CASSFRVTGYNEQFF | TGTGCCAGCAGCTTTCGGGTGACAGGGTACAATGAGCAGTTCTTC
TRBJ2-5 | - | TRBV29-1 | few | CSVGQVLGETQYF | TGCAGCGTTGGGCAGGTCTTGGGGGAGACCCAGTACTTC
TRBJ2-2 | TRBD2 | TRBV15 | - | CATSPVIGLGVNTGELFF | TGTGCCACCAGCCCAGTGATTGGACTAGGGGTGAACACCGGGGAGCTGTTTTTT
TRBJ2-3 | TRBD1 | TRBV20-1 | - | CSAFGTGDTQYF | TGCAGTGCTTTTGGGACAGGCGATACGCAGTATTTT
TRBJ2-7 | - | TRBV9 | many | CASSVAGDPYEQYF | TGTGCCAGCAGCGTAGCGGGAGATCCCTACGAGCAGTACTTC
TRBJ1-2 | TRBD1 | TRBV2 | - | CAILDRALLYGYTF | TGTGCCATCCTGGACAGGGCGTTACTATATGGCTACACCTTC
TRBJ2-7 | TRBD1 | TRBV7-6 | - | CASSLALWEEGASSYEQYF | TGTGCCAGCAGCTTAGCTTTATGGGAAGAGGGGGCGAGCTCCTACGAGCAGTACTTC
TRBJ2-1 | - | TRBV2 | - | CASGPGTLYNEQFF | TGTGCCAGCGGACCCGGGACTCTCTACAATGAGCAGTTCTTC
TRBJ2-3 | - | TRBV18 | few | CASSPPAGRGDTQYF | TGTGCCAGCTCACCTCCGGCGGGCAGGGGAGATACGCAGTATTTT
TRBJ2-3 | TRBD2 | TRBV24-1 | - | CATSDSRLAGAVDTQYF | TGTGCCACCAGTGATTCCCGACTAGCGGGAGCGGTAGATACGCAGTATTTT
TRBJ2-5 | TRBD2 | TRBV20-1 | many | CSAPGLSGGFQETQYF | TGCAGTGCTCCGGGCTTAAGCGGGGGATTTCAAGAGACCCAGTACTTC
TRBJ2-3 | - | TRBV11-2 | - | CASSSSRTTQYF | TGTGCCAGCAGCTCAAGCCGAACCACGCAGTATTTT
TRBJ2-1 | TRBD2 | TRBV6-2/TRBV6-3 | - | CASSYSGLAGGINEQFF | TGTGCCAGCAGTTACTCGGGACTAGCGGGAGGGATCAATGAGCAGTTCTTC
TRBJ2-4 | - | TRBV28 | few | CASSCRDKIAKNIQYF | TGTGCCAGCAGTTGCCGGGACAAAATAGCCAAAAACATTCAGTACTTC
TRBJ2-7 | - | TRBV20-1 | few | CSAYFTGIGYEQYF | TGCAGTGCTTATTTTACAGGGATCGGATACGAGCAGTACTTC
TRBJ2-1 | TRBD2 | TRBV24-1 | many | CATSDQTSGYYNEQFF | TGTGCCACCAGTGATCAAACTAGCGGGTACTACAATGAGCAGTTCTTC
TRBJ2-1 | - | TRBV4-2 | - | CASSQVEGAAYNEQFF | TGTGCCAGCAGCCAAGTAGAGGGAGCGGCCTACAATGAGCAGTTCTTC
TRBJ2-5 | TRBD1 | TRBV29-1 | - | CSGWTGKETQYF | TGCAGCGGATGGACAGGGAAAGAGACCCAGTACTTC
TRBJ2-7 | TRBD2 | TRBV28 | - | CASSEAGLLYEQYF | TGTGCCAGCAGCGAAGCGGGATTACTCTACGAGCAGTACTTC
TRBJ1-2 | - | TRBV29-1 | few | CSVAGPANYGYTF | TGCAGCGTCGCAGGCCCCGCTAACTATGGCTACACCTTC
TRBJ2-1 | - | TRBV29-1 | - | CSVDPTLSEQFF | TGCAGCGTTGACCCTACCCTTTCGGAGCAGTTCTTC
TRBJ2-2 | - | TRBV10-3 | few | CAISIKTGELFF | TGTGCCATCAGCATAAAGACCGGGGAGCTGTTTTTT
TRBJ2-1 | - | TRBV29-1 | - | CSVESLSGSSYNEQFF | TGCAGCGTTGAATCTTTGAGCGGAAGCTCCTACAATGAGCAGTTCTTC
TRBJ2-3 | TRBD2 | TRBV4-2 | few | CASSQIPGLAGPDTQYF | TGTGCCAGCAGCCAAATACCGGGACTAGCGGGACCGGATACGCAGTATTTT
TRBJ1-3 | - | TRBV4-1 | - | CASSQNTDRTTLRGNTIYF | TGCGCCAGCAGCCAGAACACCGACAGGACCACTTTGCGGGGAAACACCATATATTTT
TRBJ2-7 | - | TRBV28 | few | CASPGDEPPYEQYF | TGTGCCAGCCCCGGGGACGAACCGCCATACGAGCAGTACTTC
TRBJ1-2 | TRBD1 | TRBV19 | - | CASSDGTGNGYTF | TGTGCCAGTAGTGACGGGACAGGGAATGGCTACACCTTC
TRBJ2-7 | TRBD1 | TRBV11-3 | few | CASSQGTGPSYEQYF | TGTGCCAGCAGCCAGGGGACAGGCCCCTCCTACGAGCAGTACTTC
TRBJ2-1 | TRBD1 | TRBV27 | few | CASSLWGTGPYNEQFF | TGTGCCAGCAGTTTATGGGGGACAGGTCCCTACAATGAGCAGTTCTTC
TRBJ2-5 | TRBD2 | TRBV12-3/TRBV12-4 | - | CTSSLITSGSWEETQYF | TGTACCAGCAGTTTAATAACTAGCGGGAGTTGGGAAGAGACCCAGTACTTC
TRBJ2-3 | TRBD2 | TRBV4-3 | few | CASSQDRLAGSDTQYF | TGCGCCAGCAGCCAAGACAGGCTAGCGGGATCCGATACGCAGTATTTT
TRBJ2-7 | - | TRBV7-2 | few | CASSLYRTTYEQYF | TGTGCCAGCAGCTTATATAGGACAACCTACGAGCAGTACTTC
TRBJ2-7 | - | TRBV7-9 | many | CASSLVAPSDEQYF | TGTGCCAGCAGCTTAGTGGCCCCGTCCGACGAGCAGTACTTC
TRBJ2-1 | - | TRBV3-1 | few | CASSPDTIAPYNEQFF | TGTGCCAGCAGCCCAGATACCATTGCCCCATACAATGAGCAGTTCTTC
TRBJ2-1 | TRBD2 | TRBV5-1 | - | CASSLRREIINEQFF | TGCGCCAGCAGCCTCCGGCGGGAGATTATCAATGAGCAGTTCTTC
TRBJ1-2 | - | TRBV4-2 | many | CASSQEEVYNYGYTF | TGTGCCAGCAGCCAAGAAGAGGTTTATAACTATGGCTACACCTTC
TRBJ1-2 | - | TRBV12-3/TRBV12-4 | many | CASSFRKANYGYTF | TGTGCCAGCAGTTTTAGGAAGGCTAACTATGGCTACACCTTC
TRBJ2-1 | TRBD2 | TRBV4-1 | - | CASSWGGSGPYNEQFF | TGCGCCAGCAGCTGGGGCGGGAGTGGCCCCTACAATGAGCAGTTCTTC
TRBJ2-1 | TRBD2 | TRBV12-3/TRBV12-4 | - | CATSSGANNEQFF | TGTGCCACAAGCAGCGGGGCCAACAATGAGCAGTTCTTC
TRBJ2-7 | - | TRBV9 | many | CASVARGPYEQYF | TGTGCCAGCGTCGCCAGGGGCCCCTACGAGCAGTACTTC